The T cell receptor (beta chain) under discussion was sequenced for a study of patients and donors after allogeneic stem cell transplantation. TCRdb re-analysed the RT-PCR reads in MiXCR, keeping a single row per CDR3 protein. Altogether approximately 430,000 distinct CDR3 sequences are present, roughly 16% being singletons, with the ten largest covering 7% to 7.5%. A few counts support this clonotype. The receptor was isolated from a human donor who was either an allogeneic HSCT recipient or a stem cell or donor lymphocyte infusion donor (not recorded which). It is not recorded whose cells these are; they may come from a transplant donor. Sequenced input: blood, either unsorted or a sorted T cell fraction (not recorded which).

The DNA of the CDR3 is TGTGCCATCAGTGAGGGGTCGAGGAACTATGGCTACACCTTC. Translating gives CAISEGSRNYGYTF. J is TRBJ1-2 and V is TRBV10-3; D call uncertain. The germline V gene encodes CDR1 ENHRY and CDR2 SYGVKD. V lost 2 bases to trimming and J lost 2 bases, with 9 bases between them. The CDR3 is 14 amino acids.